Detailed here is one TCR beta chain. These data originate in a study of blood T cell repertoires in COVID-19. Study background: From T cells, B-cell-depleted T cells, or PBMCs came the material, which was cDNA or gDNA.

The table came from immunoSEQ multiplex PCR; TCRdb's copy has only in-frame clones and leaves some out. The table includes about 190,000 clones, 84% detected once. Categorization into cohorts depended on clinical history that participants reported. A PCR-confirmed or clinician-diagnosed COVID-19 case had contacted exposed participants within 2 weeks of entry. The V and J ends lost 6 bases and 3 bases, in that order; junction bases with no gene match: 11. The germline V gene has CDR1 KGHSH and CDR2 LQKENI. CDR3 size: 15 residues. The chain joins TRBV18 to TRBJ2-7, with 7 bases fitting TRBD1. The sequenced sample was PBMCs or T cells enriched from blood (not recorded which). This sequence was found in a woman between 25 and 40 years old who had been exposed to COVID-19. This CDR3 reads CASSLSNDRVYEQYF. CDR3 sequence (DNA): TGTGCCAGCTCCTTGTCGAACGACAGGGTCTACGAGCAGTACTTC.